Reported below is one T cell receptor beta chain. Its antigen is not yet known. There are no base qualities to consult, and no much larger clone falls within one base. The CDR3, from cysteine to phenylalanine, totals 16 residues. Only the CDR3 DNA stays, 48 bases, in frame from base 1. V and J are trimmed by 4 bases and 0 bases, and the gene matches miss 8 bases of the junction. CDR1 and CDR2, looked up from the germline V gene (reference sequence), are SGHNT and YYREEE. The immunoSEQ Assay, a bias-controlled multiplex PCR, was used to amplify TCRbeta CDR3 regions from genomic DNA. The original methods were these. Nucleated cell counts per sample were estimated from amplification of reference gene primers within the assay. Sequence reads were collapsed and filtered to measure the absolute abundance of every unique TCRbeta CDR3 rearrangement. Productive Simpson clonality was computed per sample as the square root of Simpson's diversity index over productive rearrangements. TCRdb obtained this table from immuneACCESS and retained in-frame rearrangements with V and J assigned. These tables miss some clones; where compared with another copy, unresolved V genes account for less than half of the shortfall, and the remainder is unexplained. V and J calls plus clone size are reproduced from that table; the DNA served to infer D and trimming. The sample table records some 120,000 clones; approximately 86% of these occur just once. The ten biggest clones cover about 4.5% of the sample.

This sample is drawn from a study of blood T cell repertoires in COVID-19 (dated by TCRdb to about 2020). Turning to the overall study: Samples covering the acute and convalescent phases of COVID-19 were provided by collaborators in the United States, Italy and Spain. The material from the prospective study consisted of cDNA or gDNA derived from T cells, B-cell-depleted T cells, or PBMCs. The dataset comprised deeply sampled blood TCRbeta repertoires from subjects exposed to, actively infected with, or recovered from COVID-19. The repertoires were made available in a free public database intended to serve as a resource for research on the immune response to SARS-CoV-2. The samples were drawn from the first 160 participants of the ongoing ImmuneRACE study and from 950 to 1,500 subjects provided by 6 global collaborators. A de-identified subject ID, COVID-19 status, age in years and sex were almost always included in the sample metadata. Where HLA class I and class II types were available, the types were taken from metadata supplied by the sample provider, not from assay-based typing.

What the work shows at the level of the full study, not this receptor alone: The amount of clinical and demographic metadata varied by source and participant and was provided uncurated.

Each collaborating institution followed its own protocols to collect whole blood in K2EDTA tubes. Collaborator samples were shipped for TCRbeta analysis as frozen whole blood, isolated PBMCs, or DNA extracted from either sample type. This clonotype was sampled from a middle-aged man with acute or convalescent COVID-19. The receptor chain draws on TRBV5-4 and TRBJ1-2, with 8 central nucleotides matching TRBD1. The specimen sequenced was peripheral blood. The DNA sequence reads TGTGCCAGCAGCGGCGGGACAGGTTGGACTAACTATGGCTACACCTTC. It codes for CASSGGTGWTNYGYTF.